Included here is one T cell receptor beta chain sequence, with context. Methods used by the authors: Nucleated cell counts were estimated from reference gene primer amplification. The data were produced by immunoSEQ multiplex PCR, yet TCRdb's version contains in-frame clones alone and is incomplete. D and trimming come from the DNA, and the V and J calls and clone size come from that table. The sample consists of 250,000 to 300,000 clones, around 86% of them appearing once. This entry is derived from a study of blood T cell repertoires in COVID-19. CDR1 SGHAT and CDR2 FQNNGV come from the germline V gene. After removal of 1 base from V and 6 bases from J, the junction contained 10 bases not matched to a gene. The CDR3 runs to 16 residues.

This chain joins TRBV11-2 and TRBJ2-5, with 8 bases identical to TRBD1. The material sequenced was peripheral blood. This TCR was recovered from a woman in her forties who had recovered from COVID-19. The CDR3 reads CASSLGSGQGLKTQYF. The CDR3 DNA sequence: TGTGCCAGCAGCTTAGGCTCCGGACAGGGATTGAAGACCCAGTACTTC.